Listed here are 24 T cell receptor beta chains from one sample, sequenced in a study of blood T cell repertoires in COVID-19. Clones were sequenced by immunoSEQ multiplex PCR, and TCRdb holds only the in-frame ones, with some missing. The top ten clones hold 4% to 6.5% of a sample with fewer than 200,000 clones, approximately 82% of them seen once. The sequenced sample consisted of PBMCs or T cells enriched from blood (not recorded which). The receptors come from a woman between 55 and 75 years old with acute COVID-19.

V gene TRBV7-7 combines with J gene TRBJ2-2; the match to TRBD2 covers 9 bases. The CDR3 spans 17 residues. Germline V gene lookup returns CDR1 SSHAT and CDR2 FNYEAQ (reference sequence). With V trimmed by 0 bases and J by 4 bases, 6 bases remained unmatched. The CDR3 loop reads CASSLAGGRVGTGELFF. CDR3 DNA sequence: TGTGCCAGCAGCTTAGCTGGCGGGAGGGTTGGCACCGGGGAGCTGTTTTTT.

This chain links TRBV3-1 (or the pseudogene TRBV3-2) with TRBJ2-7, with D tentatively TRBD2 (6 bases). V lost 0 bases and J 4 bases, leaving 19 bases between the germline ends. The CDR3 is 17 residues long. The germline gives CDR1 LGHDT, CDR2 YNNKEL (reference sequence). The CDR3 is CASSQEGIRLAPYEQYF. The CDR3 coding sequence is TGTGCCAGCAGCCAAGAAGGGATTAGGCTAGCGCCTTACGAGCAGTACTTC.

V is TRBV12-3 or TRBV12-4 and J is TRBJ1-1; possible D gene TRBD1, 6 bases. The CDR3 runs to 12 residues. V was clipped by 6 bases and J by 5 bases, with 10 bases between them. CDR3 DNA sequence: TGTGCCAGCAGGAGCAGGGGTACTGAAGCTTTCTTT. As protein: CASRSRGTEAFF.

This chain connects TRBV7-6 to TRBJ1-2; D not certain. The length of the CDR3 is 14 residues. Per the germline V gene, CDR1 is SGHVS and CDR2 is FNYEAQ. The CDR3 loop is CAISGSQITYGYTF. The CDR3 DNA follows: TGTGCTATTAGCGGCAGCCAGATAACCTATGGCTACACCTTC.

This clone appeared a single time. The gene calls are TRBV20-1 and TRBJ2-4; D not resolved. CDR1 and CDR2 (germline): DFQATT, SNEGSKA (reference sequence). Trimming took 3 bases from V and 0 from J, leaving 9 bases between them. The CDR3 has 14 amino acids. The CDR3 sequence is CSASNGLAKNIQYF. The CDR3 DNA reads as TGCAGTGCTAGTAATGGGCTAGCCAAAAACATTCAGTACTTC.

V usage is TRBV19 and J usage is TRBJ2-7; 7 bases line up with TRBD1. CDR3 length equals 15 residues. Germline CDR1 reads LNHDA; CDR2 reads SQIVND (reference sequence). Trimming removed 5 bases from V and 3 bases from J; junction bases left unmatched: 10. The CDR3 region has the DNA TGTGCCAGTAGTCGATTCGGGACAGATCACTACGAGCAGTACTTC. This gives the protein CASSRFGTDHYEQYF.

This rearrangement joins TRBV27 to TRBJ2-7; D is uncertain. The CDR3 runs 14 residues. Trimming stripped 5 bases from V and 3 bases from J, with 14 bases between. CDR1 is MNHEY and CDR2 is SMNVEV in the germline V gene (reference sequence). CDR3 amino acids: CASSKETPFYEQYF. For the CDR3, the DNA is TGTGCCAGCAGTAAGGAGACTCCTTTCTACGAGCAGTACTTC.

The V gene is TRBV12-5, the J gene TRBJ2-5; 12 nucleotides agree with TRBD1. Trimming cost V 5 bases and J 4 bases; bases outside gene matches: 8. Germline assignment: CDR1 LGHNT and CDR2 FRNRAP. The CDR3 consists of 16 residues. DNA of the CDR3: TGTGCTAGTGGTCCGGGACAGGGGGCCTCGGGAGAGACCCAGTACTTC. This sequence encodes CASGPGQGASGETQYF.

This clone was counted once. The chain carries TRBV7-2 and TRBJ1-5, with TRBD1 matching over 7 bases. The CDR3 totals 14 residues. The V gene's germline CDR1 is SGHTA and CDR2 FQGNSA. V was pared by 6 bases and J by 7 bases, with 9 bases of the junction left unmatched. DNA for the CDR3: TGTGCCAGCAGTTATAGACAGGGTGAACAGCCCCAGCATTTT. This encodes CASSYRQGEQPQHF. Full variable domain (remainder filled in from reference TRBV7-2 and TRBJ1-5): GAGVSQSPSNKVTEKGKDVELRCDPISGHTALYWYRQSLGQGLEFLIYFQGNSAPDKSGLPSDRFSAERTGGSVSTLTIQRTQQEDSAVYLCASSYRQGEQPQHFGDGTRLSIL.

V is TRBV30 and J is TRBJ1-1; 9 bases match TRBD1. Germline values: CDR1 GTSNPN, CDR2 SVGIG (reference sequence). Germline trimming cut 7 bases from V and 5 bases from J; bases unmatched to any gene: 14. The CDR3 length is 15 residues. CDR3 bases: TGTGCCTTCAGTCCCGGGACAGGGTTTATAACTGAAGCTTTCTTT. This gives the protein CAFSPGTGFITEAFF.

The chain employs TRBV4-3 and TRBJ1-6; no clear D gene. This CDR3 is 16 amino acids long. With 1 base removed from V and 8 bases from J, the gap between germline ends came to 15 bases. Per germline, CDR1 LGHNA and CDR2 YSLEER. The CDR3 loop reads CASSQAASQIDSPLHF. In DNA form, the CDR3 reads TGCGCCAGCAGCCAAGCAGCGTCACAAATAGATTCACCCCTCCACTTT.

This chain joins TRBV30 and TRBJ1-6; 7 nucleotides line up with TRBD1. This CDR3 region has 12 residues. Trimming removed 5 bases from V and 6 bases from J; junction bases left unmatched: 1. Looked up from germline, CDR1 is GTSNPN and CDR2 is SVGIG (reference sequence). The CDR3 protein is CAWDRANSPLHF. The CDR3 DNA reads TGTGCCTGGGACAGGGCTAATTCACCCCTCCACTTT.

The chain couples TRBV19 to TRBJ1-6; D is unresolved. The CDR3 spans 13 residues. The germline V gene encodes CDR1 LNHDA and CDR2 SQIVND (reference sequence). The V and J ends lost 6 bases and 8 bases respectively, with 11 bases between them. The chain's CDR3 is CASSHRTDSPLHF. The CDR3 DNA reads as TGTGCCAGTAGCCACCGAACGGATTCACCCCTCCACTTT.

The gene calls are TRBV7-2 and TRBJ2-5, with TRBD2 identical over 10 bases. This CDR3 spans 15 amino acids. With 8 bases clipped from V and 6 bases from J, the junction kept 12 bases outside the gene matches. Germline V gene lookup returns CDR1 SGHTA and CDR2 FQGNSA. CDR3: CASRGGAGGEKTQYF. Written as DNA, the CDR3 is TGTGCCAGCCGGGGTGGAGCGGGAGGGGAGAAGACCCAGTACTTC.

The chain joins TRBV6-2 or TRBV6-3 to TRBJ1-2; a weak D match, TRBD1 (6 bases). V was trimmed by 4 bases and J by 5 bases, leaving 20 bases between them. Per germline, CDR1 MNHEY and CDR2 SVGEGT. The CDR3 has 16 amino acids. CDR3 coding DNA: TGTGCCAGCAGTTTGCCGCGGGGGGGGCTTAGATATGGCTACACCTTC. Translating gives CASSLPRGGLRYGYTF.

The chain uses TRBV11-3 and TRBJ2-1; TRBD2 matches 15 bases. CDR1 is SGHNT and CDR2 is YENEEA in the germline V gene. After removal of 5 bases from V and 4 bases from J, the junction contained 3 bases not matched to a gene. This CDR3 has 16 residues. The CDR3 here is CASSLGTSGRYNEQFF. The CDR3 DNA sequence: TGTGCCAGCAGCCTAGGGACTAGCGGGAGGTACAATGAGCAGTTCTTC.

CDR3 residues: CASSLGLAGVKVTDTQYF. The CDR3 bases are TGTGCCAGCAGCCTCGGACTAGCGGGGGTAAAAGTAACAGATACGCAGTATTTT. This chain joins TRBV7-9 and TRBJ2-3, with 13 positions matching TRBD2. The CDR3 runs to 18 residues. V lost 5 bases and J lost 3; bases outside the gene matches: 11. Per germline, CDR1 SEHNR and CDR2 FQNEAQ (reference sequence).

In this sample, this clone turned up once. The junction does not match germline at one end; this may be a read error. The gene calls are TRBV3-1 (or the pseudogene TRBV3-2) and TRBJ1-1; D call uncertain. The CDR3 runs 14 residues. From germline, CDR1 is LGHDT and CDR2 YNNKEL (reference sequence). CDR3 nucleotide sequence: TGTACCAGCAGCCAAGATCACACGAACACTGAAGCTTTCTTT. Translating it yields CTSSQDHTNTEAFF.

The rearrangement joins TRBV7-2 to TRBJ2-3; tentative D call: TRBD2 (6 bases). CDR1 SGHTA and CDR2 FQGNSA come from the germline V gene. CDR3 length: 16 amino acids. V lost 0 bases and J 5 bases, leaving 15 bases between the germline ends. Here the CDR3 DNA reads TGTGCCAGCAGCTTAGCGATCGCAGGGAGGCGAGATACGCAGTATTTT. The encoded protein is CASSLAIAGRRDTQYF.

The gene calls are TRBV7-2 and TRBJ2-1; 7 nucleotides match TRBD1. The J segment lost 6 bases and the V segment lost 5 bases, leaving 10 bases of the junction unmatched. Germline assignment: CDR1 SGHTA and CDR2 FQGNSA. CDR3 length: 15 amino acids. Here the CDR3 reads CASSRGGGIGNEQFF. As DNA, the CDR3 is TGTGCCAGCAGCAGAGGGGGCGGTATAGGCAATGAGCAGTTCTTC.

CDR3 DNA: TGTGCCAGCACCGGGACAGGGCCTCAGCCCCAGCATTTT. Translated, it gives CASTGTGPQPQHF. The chain uses TRBV28 and TRBJ1-5; 9 nucleotides match TRBD1. Looked up from germline, CDR1 is MDHEN and CDR2 is SYDVKM. V trimming: 7 bases; J trimming: 6 bases; junction bases outside the gene matches: 4. The CDR3 is 13 amino acids.

This clone was detected once. J is TRBJ1-5 and V is TRBV7-2; D is undetermined. The germline V gene has CDR1 SGHTA and CDR2 FQGNSA. V dropped 1 base and J dropped 4 bases, with 5 bases sitting between them. This CDR3 region has 13 residues. Here the CDR3 reads CASSLDPNQPQHF. The CDR3 DNA is TGTGCCAGCAGCTTAGATCCGAATCAGCCCCAGCATTTT.

The CDR3 DNA is TGTGCCAGCAGCCAAGGGGGACAGGGGGTTTATCAGCCCCAGCATTTT. Its protein product is CASSQGGQGVYQPQHF. V and J are TRBV4-2 and TRBJ1-5, with TRBD1 matching 11 bases. The CDR3 is 16 amino acids. Looked up from germline, CDR1 is LGHNA and CDR2 is YNFKEQ. V dropped 1 base and J dropped 5; count of bases not matched to a gene: 4.

Remarks on this clone: Other DNA sequences in the same sample also yield this CDR3. This CDR3 reads CASSRLTSSYNEQFF. The CDR3 DNA follows: TGCGCCAGCAGCCGCCTCACCAGCTCCTACAATGAGCAGTTCTTC. The V gene is TRBV4-3, the J gene TRBJ2-1; unclear D gene. Germline CDR1 reads LGHNA; CDR2 reads YSLEER. V lost 4 bases to trimming and J lost 0 bases, with 10 bases between them. This CDR3 has 15 amino acids.